This T cell receptor beta chain was retrieved from a study of T cells expressing NK-cell markers. On this clonotype: Its matching antigen is unknown.

Findings and caveats of the study: HCMV specificity of expanded NKG2C+ T cell clones remained unclear.

CDR1 and CDR2 from the germline V gene are MNHEY and SVGEGT. The CDR3 totals 18 residues. Libraries used 5'RACE template switching adding universal primer site and UMIs. From the 5' RACE reads, TCRdb lists one entry per CDR3 protein and no DNA. Its clone listing holds approximately 460,000 distinct CDR3 sequences. This clonotype was obtained from a woman between 18 and 69 years old in good health. Input material: blood T cells: a sorted CD56 or NKG2C T cell subset, CD4+ or CD8+ T cells, or bulk PBMC T cells (not recorded which). The rearrangement uses TRBV6-2 or TRBV6-3 and TRBJ2-3; TCRdb indicates TRBD2, and absent DNA this call remains unverified. The CDR3 sequence: CASSYTSGNRPNSDTQYF.